Listed below are T cell receptor beta chains from one sample, sequenced in a study of T cells after yellow fever vaccination. TCRdb re-derived calls from the 5' RACE reads in MiXCR, one entry per CDR3 protein. The sample contains around 65,000 distinct CDR3 sequences, under 6.5% of which appear only once. Material: CD4+ T cells sorted from PBMCs, obtained approximately 15 days after the first yellow fever vaccination. The receptor source for this set is a man aged 18 to 30 who received the YFV17D yellow fever vaccine. CDR3s include the opening cysteine and the closing phenylalanine or tryptophan.

V	J	CDR3
TRBV19	TRBJ2-4	CASSWDRENIQYF
TRBV20-1	TRBJ2-2	CSARVPAGGLNTGELFF
TRBV5-1	TRBJ1-2	CASSPVIGGYGYTF
TRBV4-1	TRBJ2-1	CASSQLLAGVEQFF
TRBV5-1	TRBJ1-6	CASSLATGGRFSYSPLHF
TRBV18	TRBJ1-1	CASSPDMNTEAFF
TRBV5-1	TRBJ2-1	CASSPDPYNEQFF
TRBV7-2	TRBJ2-7	CASSTRGSGGLTYEQYF
TRBV20-1	TRBJ2-1	CSARWASGGAGDEQFF
TRBV5-1	TRBJ2-1	CASSSGGDLNEQFF
TRBV12-3/TRBV12-4	TRBJ1-2	CASSLAELRSYTF
TRBV20-1	TRBJ1-1	CSAASRSGQWYTEAFF
TRBV9	TRBJ1-2	CASSPMVRDYYGYTF
TRBV4-3	TRBJ2-1	CASSQDTSGNNEQFF
TRBV7-3	TRBJ2-2	CASSSAGTGYTGELFF
TRBV7-3	TRBJ1-2	CASSPVPGTGVYGYTF
TRBV7-3	TRBJ2-1	CASSLKGLERGEQFF
TRBV5-6	TRBJ1-5	CASSLGRGQPQHF
TRBV6-2/TRBV6-3	TRBJ1-6	CASSRNSGTGNSPLHF
TRBV27	TRBJ2-5	CASSFAETQYF
TRBV5-1	TRBJ2-2	CASSFLLDNTGELFF
TRBV12-3/TRBV12-4	TRBJ1-1	CASSPHRGLNTEAFF
TRBV20-1	TRBJ1-6	CSASRNSPLHF
TRBV20-1	TRBJ1-5	CSAQQQSNQPQHF
TRBV7-2	TRBJ2-5	CASTPRGGAQETQYF
TRBV5-1	TRBJ2-7	CASSSAGGPYEQYF
TRBV5-1	TRBJ2-5	CASNDGLETQYF
TRBV28	TRBJ2-1	CASSFYPLSSYNEQFF
TRBV7-9	TRBJ2-5	CASSLVWGETQYF
TRBV5-6	TRBJ2-3	CASSLYRYHRTDTQYF
TRBV3-1	TRBJ2-7	CASSQWGRTYEQYF
TRBV20-1	TRBJ1-4	CSAPRGSGANEKLFF
TRBV5-1	TRBJ2-3	CASHDRPTDTQYF
TRBV12-3/TRBV12-4	TRBJ2-7	CASSWAGPEQYF
TRBV7-2	TRBJ1-2	CASSSGQGYGYTF
TRBV4-2	TRBJ1-2	CASSAGGNYGYTF
TRBV5-5	TRBJ1-2	CASSFLYGTDYGYTF
TRBV12-3/TRBV12-4	TRBJ1-2	CASSPGVHLPYGYTF
TRBV5-1	TRBJ2-1	CASSRGTRGVNEQFF
TRBV2	TRBJ2-3	CASSEQGAGDTQYF
TRBV29-1	TRBJ2-3	CSVEAWDRSTDTQYF